The present T cell receptor (beta chain) was sequenced within a study of shared clonotypes between healthy human individuals. Into CD45RA+ naive and CD45RA-negative memory subsets, the CD4+ cells were split. As for this clone: The target antigen is unknown.

Produced via immunoSEQ multiplex PCR; TCRdb's table is partial and in-frame only. The data contain roughly 2.2 million clones, around 90% of them singletons. The study's findings and limits: In contrast to clonotypes shared by all four donors, non-shared clonotypes had lower generation probabilities.

The sample comprised naive CD4+ T cells from PBMCs. Specified subset: CD45RA+ positively selected. This TCR derives from a man between 18 and 29 years old in good health. Some clones in this sample may be carry-over from other donors' samples.

The CDR3 sequence: CASSPYKAEIYEQYF. The CDR3 nucleotides are TGTGCCAGCAGTCCATACAAAGCGGAAATCTACGAGCAGTACTTC. The chain employs TRBV7-9 and TRBJ2-7, with D perhaps TRBD2 (5 bases). CDR3 length equals 15 residues. Trimming stripped 6 bases from V and 3 bases from J, with 18 bases between. Germline lookup yields CDR1 SEHNR and CDR2 FQNEAQ (reference sequence).